The present TCR beta chain was sequenced within a study of cytomegalovirus exposure and HLA in healthy donors. Whole-study findings and limits: An analysis was carried out later, and it reportedly showed fewer N-insertions in an Asian-associated ancestry cluster than the roughly 700-donor mean. Confirmation in vitro established that a few CMV-associated chains were specific for CMV antigens. Accurate HLA-A and HLA-B prediction from TCR beta sequences was reported for most subjects.

CDR1 and CDR2 (germline): SGHVS, FQNEAQ. The CDR3 spans 20 residues. V was clipped by 3 bases and J by 3 bases; unmatched bases: 18. PCR was performed using 60 Vbeta and 13 Jbeta primers. Assay used: immunoSEQ multiplex PCR; TCRdb lists only in-frame clones, some missing. The sample has about 90,000 clones, 55% to 70% seen once; the top ten hold around a fifth. Turning to this clone: Its antigen is not identified.

This TCR was sampled from a woman aged 45-65 years in good health and CMV-seropositive. Sequencing used PBMCs. The J gene is TRBJ2-5, the V gene TRBV7-8; 11 positions agree with TRBD2. CDR3 in amino acids: CASSFFFFRVKGLAEETQYF. CDR3 coding DNA: TGTGCCAGCAGCTTCTTTTTTTTTCGGGTAAAGGGACTAGCGGAAGAGACCCAGTACTTC. Full variable domain (rest looked up from reference TRBV7-8 and TRBJ2-5): GAGVSQSPRYKVAKRGQDVALRCDPISGHVSLFWYQQALGQGPEFLTYFQNEAQLDKSGLPSDRFFAERPEGSVSTLKIQRTQQEDSAVYLCASSFFFFRVKGLAEETQYFGPGTRLLVL.